Sequencing of this T cell receptor (beta chain) was carried out in a study of human T cells and chemical hapten exposure. Study-wide results and limits: Donors had alopecia, so their immune response may differ from healthy people's. Patch test score tracked positively with PT1 expanded TCR counts. It was expanded TCRs that formed significantly more large CDR3 similarity clusters than controls did.

Time point here: patch test 1, 2 weeks after DPC sensitization. As to treatment: therapeutic diphenylcyclopropenone sensitization with weekly scalp DPC. Trimming took off 2 bases at V and 0 bases at J, with 8 bases between the two ends. Germline assignment: CDR1 SGHTA and CDR2 FQGNSA. This CDR3 is built from 15 residues. TCRdb re-called the RACE reads with MiXCR, one entry per CDR3 protein. The repertoire has more than 150,000 distinct CDR3 sequences, around 15% of them found once; the top ten carry less than 2%. Remarks on this clonotype: The antigen remains unidentified.

The material sequenced was whole blood, taken in connection with sensitization to the hapten diphenylcyclopropenone (DPC). The chain uses TRBV7-2 and TRBJ1-3, with D unresolved. The receptor was derived from a young woman with alopecia areata. Some clones in this sample may be carry-over from other donors' samples. The CDR3 DNA reads as TGTGCCAGCAGCTTATCGACGGCCTCTGGAAACACCATATATTTT. Protein product: CASSLSTASGNTIYF.